One and the same sample provided the 5 T cell receptor beta chains below, sequenced in a study of cytomegalovirus exposure and HLA in healthy donors. This PCR relied on a set of 60 Vbeta primers and 13 Jbeta primers. Assay used: immunoSEQ multiplex PCR; TCRdb lists only in-frame clones, some missing. The sample carries about 130,000 clones, roughly 88% recorded once. The sequenced sample consisted of PBMCs. The receptors shown here come from a man in his fifties or sixties in good health and CMV-seronegative.

This chain links TRBV5-6 with TRBJ2-2, with D possibly being TRBD1 (6 bases). CDR1 is SGHDT, CDR2 YYEEEE, per germline. Trimming removed 3 bases at V and 2 bases at J, with 8 bases between. The CDR3 contains 14 residues. CDR3 protein: CASSSGVNTGELFF. DNA of the CDR3: TGTGCCAGCAGCTCAGGGGTAAACACCGGGGAGCTGTTTTTT.

The chain employs TRBV2 and TRBJ2-2, with 8 bases identical to TRBD2. The germline CDR1 and CDR2 sequences are SNHLY and FYNNEI. Trimming cost V 10 bases and J 4 bases; bases outside gene matches: 11. This CDR3 region has 15 residues. DNA for the CDR3: TGTGCCACCCGACGGCAGCGGGGGAGCACCGGGGAGCTGTTTTTT. Its translation: CATRRQRGSTGELFF.

As DNA, the CDR3 is TGTGCCAGCAGTGAATGGGGCAGGGGTGTAGAGACCCAGTACTTC. This codes for CASSEWGRGVETQYF. The rearrangement joins TRBV2 to TRBJ2-5, with D possibly being TRBD1 (6 bases). The V gene's germline CDR1 is SNHLY and CDR2 FYNNEI. The CDR3 length is 15 residues. V was trimmed by 2 bases and J by 4 bases, leaving 14 bases between them.

This clone came up once. This chain links TRBV11-2 with TRBJ1-1, with D maybe TRBD1 (6 bases). V was shortened by 6 bases and J by 0 bases, with 14 bases between the two germline ends. This CDR3 has 15 residues. CDR1 and CDR2 from the germline V gene are SGHAT and FQNNGV. For the CDR3, the DNA is TGTGCCAGCAGGAATTACAGGGAATTGAACACTGAAGCTTTCTTT. As protein: CASRNYRELNTEAFF.

This sequence joins TRBV9 and TRBJ2-3; 9 nucleotides align to TRBD2. Germline V lookup: CDR1 SGDLS, CDR2 YYNGEE. The CDR3 is made up of 16 amino acids. The ends lost 3 bases at V and 4 bases at J; junction bases unmatched: 9. The CDR3 loop reads CASSDQLAGGADTQYF. Here the CDR3 DNA reads TGTGCCAGCAGCGACCAACTAGCGGGCGGCGCAGATACGCAGTATTTT.